This T cell receptor beta chain stems from a study of blood T cell repertoires in COVID-19. About the research overall: Sites in the United States, Italy and Spain provided acute and convalescent COVID-19 samples. Nucleic acid was either cDNA or gDNA, and it came from T cells, B-cell-depleted T cells, or PBMCs.

J gave up 2 bases and V 1 base, and 7 bases lay outside the gene matches. This CDR3 comprises 17 residues. The germline V gene encodes CDR1 SGHTA and CDR2 FQGTGA. Using immunoSEQ multiplex PCR, the repertoire was profiled, and TCRdb retains in-frame clones only, with some absent. The sample yields 140,000 or so clones, around four fifths seen once. The sample consisted of PBMCs or T cells enriched from blood (not recorded which). The receptor comes from a woman in her thirties or forties who had recovered from COVID-19. This rearrangement joins TRBV7-3 to TRBJ2-3, with 9 bases matching TRBD2. The CDR3 sequence is CASSLRLAGGSTDTQYF. The CDR3 DNA is TGTGCCAGCAGCTTAAGGCTGGCGGGAGGGTCCACAGATACGCAGTATTTT.